This TCR beta chain was sequenced during a study of EBV T-cell therapy then PD-1 blockade in nasopharyngeal carcinoma. A word on this clone: Its antigen is not known.

The CDR3 has 15 amino acids. CDR1 is SGHVS and CDR2 is FNYEAQ in the germline V gene. The V end was cut by 1 base, the J end by 1 base, with 5 bases between. Treatment: AdE1-LMPpoly-expanded autologous EBV-specific T-cell therapy followed by anti-PD-1 nivolumab. Profiled with immunoSEQ multiplex PCR; TCRdb holds only in-frame clones, not every one. Among approximately 13,000 clones listed, 80% to 85% were seen once. The sample was CD8+ T cells from blood, taken at approximately day 99 from a patient whose treatment included autologous EBV-specific T cells and nivolumab. This chain connects TRBV7-6 to TRBJ1-6, with TRBD1 as a possible D gene (5 bases). This sequence originates from a man aged 40-50 years with nasopharyngeal carcinoma. The CDR3 DNA is TGTGCCAGCAGCTTAGGGGGGTCCTATAATTCACCCCTCCACTTT. It yields the protein CASSLGGSYNSPLHF.